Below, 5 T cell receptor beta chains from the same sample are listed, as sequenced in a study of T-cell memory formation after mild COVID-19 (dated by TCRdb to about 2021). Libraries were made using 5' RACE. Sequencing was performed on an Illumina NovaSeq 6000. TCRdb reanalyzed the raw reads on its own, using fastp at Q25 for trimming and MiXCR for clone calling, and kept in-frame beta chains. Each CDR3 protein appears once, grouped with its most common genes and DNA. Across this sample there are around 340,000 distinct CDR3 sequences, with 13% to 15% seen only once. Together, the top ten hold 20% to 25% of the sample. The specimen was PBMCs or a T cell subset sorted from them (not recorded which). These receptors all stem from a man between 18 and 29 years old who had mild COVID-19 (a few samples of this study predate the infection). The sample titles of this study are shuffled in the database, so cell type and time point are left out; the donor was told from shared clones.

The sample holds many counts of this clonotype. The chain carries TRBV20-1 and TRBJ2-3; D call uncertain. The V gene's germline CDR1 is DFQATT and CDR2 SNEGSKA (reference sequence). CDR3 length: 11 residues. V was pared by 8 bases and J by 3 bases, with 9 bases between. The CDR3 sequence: CSCRPTDTQYF. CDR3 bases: TGCAGTTGCCGGCCGACAGATACGCAGTATTTT.

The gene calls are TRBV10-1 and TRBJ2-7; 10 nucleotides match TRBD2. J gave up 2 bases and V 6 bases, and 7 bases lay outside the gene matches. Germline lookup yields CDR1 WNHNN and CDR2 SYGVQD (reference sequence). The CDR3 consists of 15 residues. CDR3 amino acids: CASSHGTSAPYEQYF. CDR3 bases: TGCGCCAGCAGCCATGGGACTAGCGCTCCCTACGAGCAGTACTTC.

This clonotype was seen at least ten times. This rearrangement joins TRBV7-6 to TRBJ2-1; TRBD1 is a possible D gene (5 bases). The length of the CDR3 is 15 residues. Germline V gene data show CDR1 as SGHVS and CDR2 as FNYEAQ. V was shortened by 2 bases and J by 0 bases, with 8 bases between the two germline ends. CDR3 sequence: CASSLTGFSYNEQFF. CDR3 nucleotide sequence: TGTGCCAGCAGCTTAACAGGTTTCTCCTACAATGAGCAGTTCTTC.

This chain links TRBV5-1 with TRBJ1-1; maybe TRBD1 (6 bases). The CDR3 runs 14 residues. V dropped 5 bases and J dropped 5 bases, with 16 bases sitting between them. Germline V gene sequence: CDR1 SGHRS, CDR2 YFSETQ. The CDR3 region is CASRFQGPQTEAFF. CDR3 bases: TGCGCCAGCAGGTTCCAGGGGCCCCAGACTGAAGCTTTCTTT.

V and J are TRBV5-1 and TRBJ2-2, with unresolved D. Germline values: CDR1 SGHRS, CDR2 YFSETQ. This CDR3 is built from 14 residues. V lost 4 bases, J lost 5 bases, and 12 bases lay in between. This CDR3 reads CASSVGPQTGELFF. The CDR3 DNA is TGCGCCAGCAGCGTCGGGCCCCAAACCGGGGAGCTGTTTTTT.